Sequencing of this TCR beta chain was carried out in a study of T-cell reconstitution after alpha-beta-depleted transplantation in children. The TCRbeta library was prepared with unique molecular identifiers. One entry per CDR3 protein results from TCRdb running MiXCR on the PCR reads. The profile shows fewer than 700,000 distinct CDR3 sequences, around 23% of them singletons. The V end was cut by 6 bases, the J end by 8 bases, with 17 bases between. In germline, CDR1 is DFQATT, CDR2 SNEGSKA (reference sequence). This CDR3 has 14 residues. Regarding this clonotype: Its antigen remains unidentified.

Study-level results: Fresh T-cell production supplied most of the T-cell counts and diversity seen one year after transplant.

This receptor was identified in a boy in the first two years of life who had a stem cell transplant for acute myeloid leukemia, so the T cells may come from the graft donor. The sample here was PBMCs, mostly from graft donor cells, taken 360 days after TCRalphabeta/CD19-depleted stem cell transplant. This rearrangement joins TRBV20-1 to TRBJ1-6; D remains unclear. The CDR3 nucleotides read TGCAGTGCCAAGGGTCTTGCCGGGGATTCACCCCTCCACTTT. Translated: CSAKGLAGDSPLHF.